This T cell receptor (beta chain) was observed in a study of early T cells in non-severe SARS-CoV-2 infection. For the study at large: The input, bulk RNA from unsorted whole blood, was sequenced, and chains were unpaired. Study conclusions and caveats: Comparison of clonotypes with VDJdb favored anti-spike CD8 responses while missing private and CD4 specificities.

Researchers attached unique molecular identifiers to individual cDNA molecules. TCRdb re-called the 5' RACE reads with MiXCR, one entry per CDR3 protein. The sample contains around 82,000 distinct CDR3 sequences, about 12% of which appear only once. Trimming took off 7 bases at V and 0 bases at J, with 12 bases between the two ends. The CDR3 is made up of 13 amino acids. In germline, CDR1 is SQVTM, CDR2 ANQGSEA. Details on this clonotype: The antigen is not known.

The chain employs TRBV29-1 and TRBJ1-1; maybe TRBD1 (6 bases). Material: whole blood. The receptor comes from an adult who was a healthcare worker with PCR-confirmed SARS-CoV-2 infection or an uninfected control (not recorded which). The CDR3: CSAGTGMNTEAFF. The CDR3 DNA follows: TGCAGCGCTGGCACAGGGATGAACACTGAAGCTTTCTTT.